The 26 T cell receptor beta chains reported below all come from one sample, sequenced in a study of blood T cell repertoires in COVID-19. Method: immunoSEQ multiplex PCR; TCRdb's copy keeps in-frame clones and lacks some. The table has a few hundred thousand clones, around 90% seen once. The specimen sequenced was peripheral blood. These receptors came from a man between 18 and 29 years old with active or convalescent COVID-19.

V and J are TRBV7-2 and TRBJ2-6; weak D call: TRBD1 (6 bases). The germline V and J ends were trimmed by 2 bases and 0 bases, with 8 bases remaining between them. The CDR3 length is 16 residues. Germline lookup yields CDR1 SGHTA and CDR2 FQGNSA. This CDR3 reads CASSLRGISGANVLTF. CDR3 DNA sequence: TGTGCCAGCAGCTTAAGGGGGATCTCTGGGGCCAACGTCCTGACTTTC. Drawing the rest from reference TRBV7-2 and TRBJ2-6, the complete variable domain is GAGVSQSPSNKVTEKGKDVELRCDPISGHTALYWYRQSLGQGLEFLIYFQGNSAPDKSGLPSDRFSAERTGGSVSTLTIQRTQQEDSAVYLCASSLRGISGANVLTFGAGSRLTVL.

This clone was detected once. The J gene is TRBJ1-4, the V gene TRBV27, with TRBD1 identical over 8 bases. This CDR3 contains 14 residues. Germline lookup yields CDR1 MNHEY and CDR2 SMNVEV (reference sequence). Trimming took 7 bases from V and 7 from J; bases not matched to a gene: 8. CDR3 in amino acids: CASTRTGTREKLFF. Here the CDR3 DNA reads TGTGCCAGCACGCGGACAGGGACGCGTGAAAAACTGTTTTTT.

The CDR3: CASSRTSGHTDTQYF. The CDR3 region has the DNA TGTGCCAGCAGCAGGACTAGCGGGCACACAGATACGCAGTATTTT. The chain carries TRBV7-7 and TRBJ2-3, with 11 bases lining up with TRBD2. Germline assignment: CDR1 SSHAT and CDR2 FNYEAQ (reference sequence). Trimming took 5 bases from V and 2 from J; bases not matched to a gene: 3. The CDR3 is 15 amino acids.

J is TRBJ1-5 and V is TRBV11-2, with no clear D. This CDR3 is 14 amino acids long. Trimming took 2 bases from V and 9 from J, leaving 14 bases between them. CDR1 and CDR2 from the germline V gene are SGHAT and FQNNGV. CDR3 loop: CASSLSGASGPQHF. DNA for the CDR3: TGTGCCAGCAGCTTAAGCGGCGCCAGCGGGCCCCAGCATTTT.

J is TRBJ1-1 and V is TRBV12-5; no clear D gene. The V end was cut by 8 bases, the J end by 0 bases, with 10 bases between. The CDR3 contains 13 residues. Germline V gene data show CDR1 as LGHNT and CDR2 as FRNRAP. The CDR3 DNA reads as TGTGCTAGTCGGAGGCCCCTGAACACTGAAGCTTTCTTT. As protein: CASRRPLNTEAFF.

The chain links TRBV4-2 to TRBJ2-1; a weak D match, TRBD2 (6 bases). Trimming took off 0 bases at V and 7 bases at J, with 16 bases between the two ends. The germline V gene has CDR1 LGHNA and CDR2 YNFKEQ. The CDR3 spans 16 residues. CDR3 bases: TGTGCCAGCAGCCAAGATGAACTGGGGGGTCAGAATGAGCAGTTCTTC. Its protein product is CASSQDELGGQNEQFF.

CDR3 amino acids: CASATPYNEQFF. The CDR3 nucleotides are TGTGCCAGCGCGACTCCCTACAATGAGCAGTTCTTC. V gene TRBV2 combines with J gene TRBJ2-1, with no clear D. CDR3 length equals 12 residues. Germline CDR1 and CDR2: SNHLY and FYNNEI. Trimming removed 8 bases at V and 2 bases at J, with 7 bases between.

V usage is TRBV7-8 and J usage is TRBJ1-3, with D perhaps matching TRBD1 (5 bases). Germline CDR1 and CDR2: SGHVS and FQNEAQ. Trimming removed 5 bases at V and 0 bases at J, with 14 bases between. The CDR3 runs to 16 residues. CDR3 protein: CASSPLTASSGNTIYF. CDR3 nucleotides: TGTGCCAGCAGCCCACTGACAGCGAGCTCTGGAAACACCATATATTTT.

The chain carries TRBV7-8 and TRBJ2-1; TRBD1 agrees at 9 bases. The CDR3 is made up of 15 amino acids. Losses at the gene ends were 5 bases for V and 6 bases for J; bases not matched to a gene: 8. Per germline, CDR1 SGHVS and CDR2 FQNEAQ. The CDR3 bases are TGTGCCAGCAGCCCGACAGGGGGAGGGAGCAATGAGCAGTTCTTC. As protein: CASSPTGGGSNEQFF.

J is TRBJ2-2 and V is TRBV27; 7 bases fit TRBD1. Germline-derived CDR1 and CDR2 are MNHEY and SMNVEV (reference sequence). Trimming removed 2 bases from V and 4 bases from J; junction bases left unmatched: 7. The CDR3 totals 16 residues. The DNA of the CDR3 is TGTGCCAGCAGTTTACACAGGGGACGGGTCACCGGGGAGCTGTTTTTT. Protein sequence: CASSLHRGRVTGELFF.

The rearrangement joins TRBV6-6 to TRBJ2-1; 14 nucleotides match TRBD2. J was trimmed by 8 bases and V by 5 bases; bases with no gene match: 11. This CDR3 is built from 17 residues. Germline V gene sequence: CDR1 MNHNY, CDR2 SVGAGI (reference sequence). CDR3 sequence (DNA): TGTGCCAGCAGTCGGACTAGCGGGGGGCCGCAGGGGGATGAGCAGTTCTTC. Its translation: CASSRTSGGPQGDEQFF.

This sequence joins TRBV19 and TRBJ1-1; no clear D gene. Trimming cost V 5 bases and J 2 bases, with 12 bases left between them. The CDR3 extends over 14 amino acids. The V gene's germline CDR1 is LNHDA and CDR2 SQIVND (reference sequence). CDR3 nucleotides: TGTGCCAGTAGTTTCGGCGGCAGCAACACTGAAGCTTTCTTT. Translating gives CASSFGGSNTEAFF.

This clone occurred once. The chain is built from TRBV28 and TRBJ1-5, with TRBD1 as a possible D gene (5 bases). Germline CDR1 and CDR2: MDHEN and SYDVKM. The length of the CDR3 is 15 residues. V lost 5 bases, J lost 9 bases, and 20 bases lay in between. Written as DNA, the CDR3 is TGTGCCAGCAGTCCGGGGGGGGACCGTTCACTGCCCCAGCATTTT. Its translation: CASSPGGDRSLPQHF.

The rearrangement uses TRBV27 and TRBJ2-3; TRBD2 agrees at 7 bases. CDR1 and CDR2 (germline): MNHEY, SMNVEV (reference sequence). V gave up 5 bases and J gave up 2 bases; unmatched junction bases: 16. The CDR3 consists of 18 residues. CDR3 amino acids: CASSPEGWGGGNTDTQYF. CDR3 bases: TGTGCCAGCAGTCCCGAAGGGTGGGGGGGTGGAAACACAGATACGCAGTATTTT.

CDR3 loop: CASSLEDYSPLHF. The CDR3, as DNA: TGTGCCAGCAGCTTGGAGGATTATTCACCCCTCCACTTT. The chain links TRBV7-9 to TRBJ1-6; D is uncertain. V lost 3 bases and J lost 8, with 8 bases in between. Germline V gene lookup returns CDR1 SEHNR and CDR2 FQNEAQ (reference sequence). This CDR3 spans 13 amino acids.

The V and J genes are TRBV7-3 and TRBJ2-3; 10 nucleotides align to TRBD2. From germline, CDR1 is SGHTA and CDR2 FQGTGA. V was clipped by 0 bases and J by 2 bases; unmatched bases: 11. The CDR3 has 19 amino acids. The CDR3 region is CASSLTASPSGRATDTQYF. For the CDR3, the DNA is TGTGCCAGCAGCTTAACGGCCTCCCCCAGCGGGAGGGCCACAGATACGCAGTATTTT. Full variable domain (outside the CDR3, taken from reference TRBV7-3 and TRBJ2-3): GAGVSQTPSNKVTEKGKYVELRCDPISGHTALYWYRQSLGQGPEFLIYFQGTGAADDSGLPNDRFFAVRPEGSVSTLKIQRTERGDSAVYLCASSLTASPSGRATDTQYFGPGTRLTVL.

As regards this clone: Other DNA sequences in this specimen translate into the identical CDR3. The V and J genes are TRBV9 and TRBJ2-1, with D possibly matching TRBD2 (7 bases). The CDR3 spans 15 residues. Germline-derived CDR1 and CDR2 are SGDLS and YYNGEE. V was shortened by 0 bases and J by 4 bases, with 11 bases between the two germline ends. The CDR3 sequence is CASSVGGGPYNEQFF. The CDR3, as DNA: TGTGCCAGCAGCGTAGGGGGGGGCCCATACAATGAGCAGTTCTTC.

A single count supports this clone. The CDR3 bases are TGCGCCAGCAGCTTGGTGGCTTCGGGTTACGAGCAGTACTTC. Amino acids: CASSLVASGYEQYF. The V call is TRBV5-1, the J call TRBJ2-7; D remains ambiguous. The CDR3 extends over 14 amino acids. V lost 0 bases and J lost 4, with 11 bases in between. CDR1 and CDR2 from the germline V gene are SGHRS and YFSETQ.

The chain employs TRBV21-1 and TRBJ2-4; the DNA was not used to check the table's D call, TRBD2. TRBV21-1 is annotated as a pseudogene. This CDR3 has 19 amino acids. CDR3 amino acids: CASSKEMGLGIVAKNIQYF. CDR3 DNA sequence: TGTGCCAGCAGCAAAGAGATGGGACTAGGGATTGTTGCCAAAAACATTCAGTACTTC.

The chain uses TRBV5-1 and TRBJ1-2; 11 nucleotides align to TRBD1. Germline CDR1 reads SGHRS; CDR2 reads YFSETQ. V gave up 0 bases and J gave up 4 bases; unmatched junction bases: 11. CDR3 length: 18 residues. CDR3 DNA: TGCGCCAGCAGCTTGGACTCTCGGACAGGGGGCCCAGGCTATGGCTACACCTTC. This encodes CASSLDSRTGGPGYGYTF.

The J gene is TRBJ1-4, the V gene TRBV13; D is perhaps TRBD1 (5 bases). Trimming took 0 bases from V and 1 from J, leaving 9 bases between them. The CDR3 runs to 16 residues. Germline V gene lookup returns CDR1 PRHDT and CDR2 FYEKMQ (reference sequence). DNA of the CDR3: TGTGCCAGCAGCTTAGGTTCGACAGTAACTAATGAAAAACTGTTTTTT. Amino acids: CASSLGSTVTNEKLFF.

V gene TRBV19 combines with J gene TRBJ2-7, with a tentative D call TRBD2 (5 bases). There are 13 residues in the CDR3. V was pared by 5 bases and J by 11 bases, with 19 bases between. Looked up from germline, CDR1 is LNHDA and CDR2 is SQIVND (reference sequence). CDR3 sequence (DNA): TGTGCCAGTAGTTTGGCGGGTTGGGATGTTAAGTACTTC. It encodes CASSLAGWDVKYF. Combining the CDR3 with reference TRBV19 and TRBJ2-7 gives the whole variable domain DGGITQSPKYLFRKEGQNVTLSCEQNLNHDAMYWYRQDPGQGLRLIYYSQIVNDFQKGDIAEGYSVSREKKESFPLTVTSAQKNPTAFYLCASSLAGWDVKYFGPGTRLTVT.

The chain links TRBV6-5 to TRBJ1-2; D remains ambiguous. Trimming pared 8 bases from V and 0 bases from J, leaving 10 bases between. Germline loops: CDR1 MNHEY, CDR2 SVGAGI. The CDR3 sequence is 13 residues long. The CDR3 loop is CASAGVANYGYTF. In nucleotides, the CDR3 is TGTGCCAGCGCGGGCGTCGCTAACTATGGCTACACCTTC.

The V gene is TRBV27, the J gene TRBJ1-2; 10 nucleotides agree with TRBD1. The V and J ends lost 3 bases and 4 bases, in that order; junction bases with no gene match: 5. In germline, CDR1 is MNHEY, CDR2 SMNVEV (reference sequence). The CDR3 totals 15 residues. The chain's CDR3 is CASSFGTGVGYGYTF. The CDR3 DNA sequence: TGTGCCAGCAGTTTCGGGACAGGGGTGGGCTATGGCTACACCTTC.

The chain links TRBV28 to TRBJ2-5; D is unresolved. Trimming shortened V by 5 bases and J by 2 bases, and 9 bases separated the two germline ends. This CDR3 has 13 amino acids. Germline V gene data show CDR1 as MDHEN and CDR2 as SYDVKM. The CDR3 is CASSGLLQETQYF. CDR3 sequence (DNA): TGTGCCAGCAGTGGGCTGTTACAAGAGACCCAGTACTTC.

CDR3 sequence (DNA): TGTGCCACCAGTGATTTGCGCGGGGTCAATGAGCAGTTCTTC. This codes for CATSDLRGVNEQFF. This rearrangement joins TRBV24-1 to TRBJ2-1, with D possibly matching TRBD2 (6 bases). V lost 0 bases to trimming and J lost 6 bases, with 8 bases between them. The germline V gene has CDR1 KGHDR and CDR2 SFDVKD. The CDR3 length is 14 residues.